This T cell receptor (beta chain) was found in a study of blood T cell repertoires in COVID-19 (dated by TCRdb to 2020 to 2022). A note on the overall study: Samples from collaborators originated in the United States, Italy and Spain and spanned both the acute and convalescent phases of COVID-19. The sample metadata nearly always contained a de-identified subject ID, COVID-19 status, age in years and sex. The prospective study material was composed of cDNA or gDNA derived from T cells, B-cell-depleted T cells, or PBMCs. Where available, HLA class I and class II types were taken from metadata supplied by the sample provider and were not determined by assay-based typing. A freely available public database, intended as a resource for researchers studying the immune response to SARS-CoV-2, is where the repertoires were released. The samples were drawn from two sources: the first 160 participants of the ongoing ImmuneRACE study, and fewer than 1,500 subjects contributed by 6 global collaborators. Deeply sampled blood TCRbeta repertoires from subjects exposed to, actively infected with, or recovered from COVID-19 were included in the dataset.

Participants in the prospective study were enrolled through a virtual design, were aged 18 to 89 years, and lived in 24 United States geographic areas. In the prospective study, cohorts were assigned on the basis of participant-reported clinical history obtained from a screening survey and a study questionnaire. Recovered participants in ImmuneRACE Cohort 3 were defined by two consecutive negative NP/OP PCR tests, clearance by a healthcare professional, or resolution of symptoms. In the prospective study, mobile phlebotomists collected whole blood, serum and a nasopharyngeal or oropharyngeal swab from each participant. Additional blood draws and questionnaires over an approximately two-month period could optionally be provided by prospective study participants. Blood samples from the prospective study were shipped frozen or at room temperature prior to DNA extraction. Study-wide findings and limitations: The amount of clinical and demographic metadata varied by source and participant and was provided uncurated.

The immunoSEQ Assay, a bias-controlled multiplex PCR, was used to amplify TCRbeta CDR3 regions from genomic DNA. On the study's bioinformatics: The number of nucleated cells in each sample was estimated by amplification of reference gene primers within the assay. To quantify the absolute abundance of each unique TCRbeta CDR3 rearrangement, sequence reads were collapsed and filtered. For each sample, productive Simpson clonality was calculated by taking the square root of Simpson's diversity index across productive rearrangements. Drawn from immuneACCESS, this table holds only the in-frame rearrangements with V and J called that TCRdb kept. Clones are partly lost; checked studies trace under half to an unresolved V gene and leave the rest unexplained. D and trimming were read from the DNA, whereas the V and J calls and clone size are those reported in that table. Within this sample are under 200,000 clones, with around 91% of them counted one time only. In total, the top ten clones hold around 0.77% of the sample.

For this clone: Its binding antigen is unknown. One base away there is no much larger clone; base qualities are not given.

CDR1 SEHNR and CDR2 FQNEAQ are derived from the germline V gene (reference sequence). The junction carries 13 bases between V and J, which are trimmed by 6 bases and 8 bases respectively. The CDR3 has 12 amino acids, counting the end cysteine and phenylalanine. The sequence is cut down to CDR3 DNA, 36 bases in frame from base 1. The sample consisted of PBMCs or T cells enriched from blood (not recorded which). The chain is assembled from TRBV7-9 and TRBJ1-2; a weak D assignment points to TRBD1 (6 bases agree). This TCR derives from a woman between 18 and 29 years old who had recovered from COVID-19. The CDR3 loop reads CASSYRDRGYTF. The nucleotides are TGTGCCAGCAGTTATCGTGACAGGGGCTACACCTTC. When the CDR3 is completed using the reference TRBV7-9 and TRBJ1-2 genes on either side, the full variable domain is DTGVSQNPRHKITKRGQNVTFRCDPISEHNRLYWYRQTLGQGPEFLTYFQNEAQLEKSRLLSDRFSAERPKGSFSTLEIQRTEQGDSAMYLCASSYRDRGYTFGSGTRLTVV.